This T cell receptor beta chain was captured by sequencing in a study of T cell clonality in common variable immunodeficiency (dated by TCRdb to about 2015). Compared with germline, V lacks 6 bases and J lacks 4 bases; bases without a gene match: 8. The CDR3 runs 16 residues from the cysteine to the phenylalanine. The DNA shown is the part of the CDR3 that was read: 39 bases, in frame from base 1. Per the germline V gene (reference sequence), LNHDA is the CDR1 and SQIVND is the CDR2. What the research found in general, with its limitations: Compared with healthy controls, CVID subjects showed increased TCRbeta clonality (t-test p = 0.018), a feature most characteristic of about a third of subjects. Despite equal DNA input, controls averaged approximately 77,000 unique sequences per sample versus about 30,000 in CVID samples. Differences among patients in the CVID cohort limited the correlations between repertoire features and clinical complications. The authors noted that sequencing repertoires of T cell subpopulations would be needed to clarify what caused the increased clonality in CVID. Reportedly, TCRbeta sequences from CVID had fewer deletions and N-nucleotide insertions, and highly modified clones with 13 or more V deletions were absent from CVID. Fewer TCRbeta clones were shared among CVID subjects than among healthy controls (p < 0.0001).

This clone was counted at least ten times. Its binding antigen is unknown. The read terminates 3 residues before the CDR3 end, so the remaining end is supplied by the germline J gene. CVID samples and control samples contributed equivalent amounts of genomic DNA as sequencing input. For every sample, a 60 bp segment covering the rearranged TCRbeta CDR3 region was amplified and then sequenced. The immunoSEQ assay, a bias-corrected multiplex PCR combined with high-throughput sequencing, was used to amplify TCRbeta. In the original analysis: Each unique nucleotide sequence was treated as a clone and annotated with V, D and J genes, copy number and frequency. Sequences were labeled productive if in frame, and non-productive if out of frame or containing stop codons. As previously described, clonality was computed from Shannon's entropy. Mean CDR3 Kyte-Doolittle hydropathy was derived from the predicted amino acid sequences of productive clones. Using the R hclust function, scaled V gene usage was clustered hierarchically with Manhattan distance and complete linkage. Clone sharing by CDR3 amino acid sequence was assessed by resampling 12 repertoires per group over 100 rounds. The repertoires were searched for 65 to 85 published EBV-specific TCRbeta sequences and a few hundred published CMV-specific TCRbeta sequences. After two CVID samples that produced fewer than 10,000 sequences were dropped from the analysis, a few dozen CVID repertoires remained. TCRdb took over this immuneACCESS table, retaining in-frame rearrangements with V and J assigned. Such tables are incomplete; in checked studies, under half of the missing clones stem from an unresolved V gene, and the remainder is unexplained. Clone size and V and J calls were adopted from that table, with D and trimming inferred from the DNA. With roughly 57,000 clones recorded, this sample contains no clone counted only once. 0.65% to 1% of the sample belongs to the ten largest clones.

Most CVID patients and most healthy controls were of Caucasian heritage. Heparinized peripheral whole blood samples of roughly 4.5 to 8 ml were collected from each donor. Genomic DNA from adults with common variable immune deficiency (CVID) and from healthy adult controls was the source for sequencing TCRbeta CDR3 repertoires. There were approximately 22 healthy adult volunteers in the control group (about 12 female and 10 or so male), ranging in age from 23 to 66 years, with a mean age of around 34. Diluted blood was subjected to density centrifugation over Hypaque 1077 or Ficoll-Paque for isolation of peripheral blood mononuclear cells. Genomic DNA was obtained from unsorted mononuclear cells using either Qiagen column purification or a centrifugation-based method.

Sequenced input: peripheral blood mononuclear cells. This sequence was found in a person aged 18 to 75 in good health. The rearrangement combines TRBV19 with TRBJ1-3; 11 central nucleotides agree with TRBD1. Partial CDR3 DNA: TGTGCCAGTAGCCGAGGACAGGGGGCTAGGGGAAACACC. It translates to CASSRGQGARGNT. The full CDR3 is CASSRGQGARGNTIYF.